These T cell receptor beta chains were read from a single sample in a study of CD8 T cells in ankylosing spondylitis. MiXCR, run by TCRdb on the 5' RACE reads, gives a single entry per CDR3 protein. Among 300,000 to 400,000 distinct CDR3 sequences listed, 20% were seen once. The sequenced material came from blood, either unsorted or a sorted T cell fraction (not recorded which). The origin of the receptors is a male donor with ankylosing spondylitis or in good health (not recorded which). CDR3s include the opening cysteine and the closing phenylalanine or tryptophan. D genes are given only for firm matches. Part of the rows lack a size; the others show once, few, many or a class for expanded clones.

clone_size	d_call	v_call	j_call	cdr3_nt	cdr3_aa
-	-	TRBV11-2	TRBJ2-2	TGTGCCAGCAGCTTAGTTCGTGCCGGGGAGCTGTTTTTT	CASSLVRAGELFF
few	-	TRBV10-3	TRBJ2-7	TGTGCCATCAGCGCCGGGAGCTCCTACGAGCAGTACTTC	CAISAGSSYEQYF
-	-	TRBV5-1	TRBJ2-2	TGCGCCAGCAGCTTGCTCGGCAGGGGTAGTTCCGGGGAGCTGTTTTTT	CASSLLGRGSSGELFF
-	-	TRBV4-1	TRBJ2-3	TGCGCCAGCAGCCAAGATGCGTGGGGGACAGATACGCAGTATTTT	CASSQDAWGTDTQYF
-	-	TRBV6-1	TRBJ1-2	TGTGCCAGCAGTCCCGTCGATGGATACTATGGCTACACCTTC	CASSPVDGYYGYTF
few	TRBD2	TRBV4-1	TRBJ2-1	TGCGCCAGCAGCCGATTAGCACTAGCGGGGGTTGCAAATGAGCAGTTCTTC	CASSRLALAGVANEQFF
-	TRBD2	TRBV7-2	TRBJ2-7	TGTGCCAGCAGCTTAATAGCGGGGGCCTCCTACGAGCAGTACTTC	CASSLIAGASYEQYF
once	TRBD2	TRBV10-3	TRBJ2-7	TGTGCCATCAGTGAGTCCCCAGCGGGGGTAAACGATCAGTACTTC	CAISESPAGVNDQYF
-	TRBD2	TRBV20-1	TRBJ2-1	TGCAGTGCTAGAGGTTCGCTAGCGGGGGAAGTCAATGAGCAGTTCTTC	CSARGSLAGEVNEQFF
few	-	TRBV20-1	TRBJ2-7	TGCAGTGCTAGAGATTTGGGGGGTACAGGCCCCTCCGAGCAGTACTTC	CSARDLGGTGPSEQYF
-	-	TRBV29-1	TRBJ2-5	TGCAGCGTTGTGGCCCAAGAGACCCAGTACTTC	CSVVAQETQYF